The entry below gives a single TCR beta chain sequence along with its context. The table came from immunoSEQ multiplex PCR; TCRdb's copy has only in-frame clones and leaves some out. Seen here are about 350,000 clones, approximately 89% observed once, and the top ten hold over 3.5%. The data originate from a study of blood T cell repertoires in COVID-19. V shed 4 bases and J shed 4 bases, with 13 bases lying between them. The CDR3 contains 14 residues. The germline V gene encodes CDR1 MGHRA and CDR2 YSYEKL. The V call is TRBV4-1, the J call TRBJ1-2; D is uncertain. What was sequenced was peripheral blood. The source of this sequence is an older woman with COVID-19, enrolled during active disease. The CDR3 coding sequence is TGCGCCAGCAGCCTGGCACACAGCCTCTATGGCTACACCTTC. Protein product: CASSLAHSLYGYTF.